This entry lists 30 T cell receptor beta chains sequenced from one sample in a study of cytomegalovirus exposure and HLA in healthy donors (dated by TCRdb to the late 2010s). The receptor library was made with the immunoSEQ multiplex PCR assay. For the multiplex PCR, a mixture combining 60 forward primers for TCR Vbeta segments and 13 reverse primers for TCR Jbeta segments was used. TCRdb provides this immuneACCESS table in a form limited to in-frame rearrangements. Some clones are lacking; in checked studies, under half of them reflect an unresolved V gene, and why the rest are absent is not known. The sample includes 100,000 or so clones, with over 65% observed a single time. Clones ranked in the top ten supply about 7.5% of the sample. What was sequenced was PBMCs. All receptors come from a man aged 40-55 years in good health and CMV-seropositive.

The chain has TRBV5-1 and TRBJ1-1; perhaps TRBD1 as D (5 bases). The V gene's germline CDR1 is SGHRS and CDR2 YFSETQ. The V end was cut by 3 bases, the J end by 6 bases, with 12 bases between. This CDR3 contains 13 residues. The DNA for the CDR3 is TGCGCCAGCAGCTACGACAGTGGTCCTGAAGCTTTCTTT. It yields the protein CASSYDSGPEAFF.

This clone was recorded a few times. The gene calls are TRBV27 and TRBJ2-7, with 7 bases fitting TRBD1. CDR1 MNHEY and CDR2 SMNVEV come from the germline V gene (reference sequence). The trim removed 6 bases at V and 4 bases at J, leaving 15 bases unmatched. This CDR3 has 16 amino acids. CDR3: CASSPPYGRGQYEQYF. CDR3 coding DNA: TGTGCCAGCAGCCCACCTTATGGAAGGGGGCAATACGAGCAGTACTTC.

This chain joins TRBV2 and TRBJ2-5; TRBD2 might be the D (6 bases). The CDR3 length is 13 residues. The ends were cut back, 4 bases at V and 1 base at J, with 7 bases in the middle. CDR1 and CDR2 (germline): SNHLY, FYNNEI. DNA of the CDR3: TGTGCCAGCAGTGTCGGGGGCCAAGAGACCCAGTACTTC. Its protein is CASSVGGQETQYF.

V and J are TRBV5-5 and TRBJ1-6, with D possibly matching TRBD1 (5 bases). Germline V gives CDR1 SGHKS, CDR2 YYEKEE (reference sequence). Trimming cost V 3 bases and J 3 bases, with 10 bases left between them. The CDR3 is 15 residues long. The DNA for the CDR3 is TGTGCCAGCAGCTCCGGGGGTCACTATAATTCACCCCTCCACTTT. Translated, it gives CASSSGGHYNSPLHF.

The V and J genes are TRBV11-2 and TRBJ1-2, with D possibly TRBD1 on 6 matching bases. CDR1 and CDR2 from the germline V gene are SGHAT and FQNNGV. The CDR3 runs to 15 residues. V was shortened by 7 bases and J by 2 bases, with 17 bases between the two germline ends. CDR3 in DNA: TGTGCCAGCACCCCTGGTGACAGGTGGAACTATGGCTACACCTTC. It encodes CASTPGDRWNYGYTF.

The chain employs TRBV19 and TRBJ1-1; a possible D gene is TRBD1 (6 bases). The V gene's germline CDR1 is LNHDA and CDR2 SQIVND (reference sequence). The CDR3 totals 13 residues. The V gene lost 7 bases and the J gene lost 13 bases, with 22 bases spanning the gap. The CDR3 nucleotides read TGTGCCAGTAATATTGGATCGGTGACAGGTGGTTTCTTT. This encodes CASNIGSVTGGFF.

The chain is built from TRBV21-1 and TRBJ1-1; the DNA was not compared with TRBD1, the D call given in the table. TRBV21-1 is described as a pseudogene. CDR3 length: 15 residues. CDR3 sequence reads: CASSKETVSRTEAFF. CDR3 sequence (DNA): TGTGCCAGCAGCAAAGAGACAGTTAGTAGGACTGAAGCTTTCTTT.

The chain has TRBV7-9 and TRBJ2-3, with 8 positions matching TRBD1. V lost 3 bases to trimming and J lost 2 bases; unmatched junction nucleotides: 7. The CDR3 is made up of 16 amino acids. The germline gives CDR1 SEHNR, CDR2 FQNEAQ (reference sequence). DNA of the CDR3: TGTGCCAGCAGCTTCAGCACAGGGGGTTCCACAGATACGCAGTATTTT. Translation: CASSFSTGGSTDTQYF.

This chain joins TRBV7-2 and TRBJ2-2, with D possibly matching TRBD1 (6 bases). The germline CDR1 and CDR2 sequences are SGHTA and FQGNSA. The CDR3 contains 16 residues. V lost 5 bases and J 0 bases, leaving 13 bases between the germline ends. CDR3 residues: CASSQMTGTNTGELFF. For the CDR3, the DNA is TGTGCCAGCAGCCAGATGACAGGCACGAACACCGGGGAGCTGTTTTTT. Full variable domain (rest looked up from reference TRBV7-2 and TRBJ2-2): GAGVSQSPSNKVTEKGKDVELRCDPISGHTALYWYRQSLGQGLEFLIYFQGNSAPDKSGLPSDRFSAERTGGSVSTLTIQRTQQEDSAVYLCASSQMTGTNTGELFFGEGSRLTVL.

This clone was detected once. V usage is TRBV18 and J usage is TRBJ1-2, with 7 bases matching TRBD1. This CDR3 has 15 residues. Germline V gene data show CDR1 as KGHSH and CDR2 as LQKENI. J lost 6 bases, V lost 3 bases, and 10 bases had no gene match. CDR3 sequence: CASSPWDSTSHGYTF. The CDR3, as DNA: TGTGCCAGCTCACCCTGGGACAGCACATCGCATGGCTACACCTTC.

This clone occurred a few times. The rearrangement joins TRBV18 to TRBJ2-7; the D is unclear. The V end lost 4 bases, the J end lost 3 bases, and 10 bases lay between the germline ends. The CDR3 is 13 residues long. Germline V gives CDR1 KGHSH, CDR2 LQKENI. In DNA form, the CDR3 reads TGTGCCAGCTCACTCAAGCCGGTCTACGAGCAGTACTTC. It encodes CASSLKPVYEQYF.

The V and J genes are TRBV19 and TRBJ2-5; 8 bases fit TRBD1. The germline gives CDR1 LNHDA, CDR2 SQIVND (reference sequence). This CDR3 has 13 amino acids. Trimming cost V 7 bases and J 4 bases; bases outside gene matches: 5. This chain's CDR3 is CASKGQGAETQYF. CDR3 in DNA: TGTGCCAGTAAGGGGCAGGGGGCAGAGACCCAGTACTTC. Full variable domain (rest looked up from reference TRBV19 and TRBJ2-5): DGGITQSPKYLFRKEGQNVTLSCEQNLNHDAMYWYRQDPGQGLRLIYYSQIVNDFQKGDIAEGYSVSREKKESFPLTVTSAQKNPTAFYLCASKGQGAETQYFGPGTRLLVL.

This clone was observed a handful of times. This rearrangement joins TRBV5-8 to TRBJ1-6; the match to TRBD1 covers 7 bases. Trimming removed 4 bases from V and 5 bases from J; junction bases left unmatched: 3. The CDR3 totals 14 residues. In germline, CDR1 is SGHTS, CDR2 YDEGEE. CDR3 residues: CASSLGTDNSPLHF. The CDR3 nucleotides read TGTGCCAGCAGCCTTGGGACAGATAATTCACCCCTCCACTTT. Full variable domain (rest looked up from reference TRBV5-8 and TRBJ1-6): EAGVTQSPTHLIKTRGQQATLRCSPISGHTSVYWYQQALGLGLQFLLWYDEGEERNRGNFPPRFSGRQFPNYSSELNVNALELEDSALYLCASSLGTDNSPLHFGNGTRLTVT.

The chain uses TRBV7-8 and TRBJ1-1; no clear D gene. Per the germline V gene, CDR1 is SGHVS and CDR2 is FQNEAQ. With 5 bases removed from V and 10 bases from J, the gap between germline ends came to 14 bases. This CDR3 region has 12 residues. CDR3 loop: CASSPGINGAFF. DNA for the CDR3: TGTGCCAGCAGCCCGGGGATCAATGGAGCTTTCTTT.

This clone was seen a handful of times. This chain connects TRBV6-5 to TRBJ1-6; D uncertain. The V end was cut by 0 bases, the J end by 11 bases, with 8 bases between. Germline V gives CDR1 MNHEY, CDR2 SVGAGI. This CDR3 is built from 13 residues. CDR3: CASSYSLRTPLHF. The DNA for the CDR3 is TGTGCCAGCAGTTACTCGTTGCGGACACCCCTCCACTTT.

The chain is built from TRBV29-1 and TRBJ2-1, with a weak D call TRBD1 (5 bases). The CDR3 has 16 residues. Trimming removed 4 bases at V and 4 bases at J, with 20 bases between. Germline CDR1 and CDR2: SQVTM and ANQGSEA. In DNA, the CDR3 is TGCAGCGTTGGGTCAGCAGGGATGAGAAGTTACAATGAGCAGTTCTTC. As protein: CSVGSAGMRSYNEQFF.

This chain uses TRBV6-5 with TRBJ2-7, with unresolved D. The CDR3 loop spans 11 amino acids. The germline V gene has CDR1 MNHEY and CDR2 SVGAGI. The V gene lost 6 bases and the J gene lost 7 bases, with 10 bases spanning the gap. CDR3 DNA sequence: TGTGCCAGCAGCCCCCTGCGAGAGCAGTACTTC. Residues: CASSPLREQYF.

The gene calls are TRBV7-2 and TRBJ1-6, with 9 bases lining up with TRBD1. V lost 6 bases, J lost 7 bases, and 4 bases stayed unmatched. Germline V gene data show CDR1 as SGHTA and CDR2 as FQGNSA. CDR3 length: 14 residues. The CDR3 reads CASRQGALNSPLHF. The CDR3 nucleotides read TGTGCCAGCAGACAGGGGGCGCTCAATTCACCCCTCCACTTT.

The CDR3 spells CAGKRGVSTDTQYF. DNA for the CDR3: TGTGCCGGGAAGCGGGGGGTAAGCACAGATACGCAGTATTTT. The chain uses TRBV2 and TRBJ2-3; 9 bases agree with TRBD2. The germline CDR1 and CDR2 sequences are SNHLY and FYNNEI. J gave up 0 bases and V 11 bases, and 6 bases lay outside the gene matches. This CDR3 comprises 14 residues.

This chain uses TRBV5-4 with TRBJ1-1; the D gene is possibly TRBD1 (6 bases). V lost 4 bases, J lost 1 base, and 17 bases lay in between. Germline V gene data show CDR1 as SGHNT and CDR2 as YYREEE (reference sequence). The CDR3 is 16 amino acids. The CDR3 protein is CASSQDSSRGNTEAFF. The CDR3 DNA follows: TGTGCCAGCAGCCAGGACTCAAGCAGGGGGAACACTGAAGCTTTCTTT.

This clone was seen once. The rearrangement links TRBV10-3 to TRBJ2-4; TRBD2 matches 11 bases. V lost 8 bases and J lost 1; bases outside the gene matches: 1. This CDR3 comprises 14 residues. The V gene's germline CDR1 is ENHRY and CDR2 SYGVKD. CDR3 sequence: CAISSGGAKNIQYF. As DNA, the CDR3 is TGTGCCATCTCTAGCGGGGGGGCCAAAAACATTCAGTACTTC.

This clone was recorded a few times. The rearrangement links TRBV7-3 to TRBJ1-2; D might be TRBD1 (6 bases). Germline V gives CDR1 SGHTA, CDR2 FQGTGA. The CDR3 extends over 14 amino acids. The ends were cut back, 5 bases at V and 4 bases at J, with 14 bases in the middle. The CDR3 region is CASSRPGQPYGYTF. The CDR3 coding sequence is TGTGCCAGCAGCCGACCAGGACAGCCCTATGGCTACACCTTC. Full variable domain (remainder filled in from reference TRBV7-3 and TRBJ1-2): GAGVSQTPSNKVTEKGKYVELRCDPISGHTALYWYRQSLGQGPEFLIYFQGTGAADDSGLPNDRFFAVRPEGSVSTLKIQRTERGDSAVYLCASSRPGQPYGYTFGSGTRLTVV.

The chain has TRBV27 and TRBJ2-7, with 15 bases identical to TRBD2. This CDR3 is built from 20 residues. The germline V gene has CDR1 MNHEY and CDR2 SMNVEV (reference sequence). V gave up 2 bases and J gave up 2 bases; unmatched junction bases: 13. DNA for the CDR3: TGTGCCAGCAGTTTAGGGACTAGCGGGAGGCCTCGCCGTCTTCCCTACGAGCAGTACTTC. It specifies CASSLGTSGRPRRLPYEQYF.

The rearrangement links TRBV5-4 to TRBJ1-2; tentative D call: TRBD1 (6 bases). From germline, CDR1 is SGHNT and CDR2 YYREEE (reference sequence). Trimming left V 4 bases short and J 7 bases short, with 20 bases between. The CDR3 consists of 15 residues. The CDR3 DNA sequence: TGTGCCAGCAGCCGCAGGGACACCCAGATGTTTGGCTACACCTTC. It specifies CASSRRDTQMFGYTF.

CDR3 nucleotides: TGTGCCAGCAGTCAAAGACAGGGACTCGAGCAGTACTTC. Its protein product is CASSQRQGLEQYF. The rearrangement uses TRBV28 and TRBJ2-7; D perhaps matches TRBD1 (7 bases). With 5 bases removed from V and 6 bases from J, the gap between germline ends came to 14 bases. The CDR3 runs to 13 residues. CDR1 is MDHEN, CDR2 SYDVKM, per germline.

The gene calls are TRBV18 and TRBJ2-3, with 10 bases lining up with TRBD2. Trimming took 2 bases from V and 4 from J; bases not matched to a gene: 12. The CDR3 contains 18 residues. Per germline, CDR1 KGHSH and CDR2 LQKENI. As DNA, the CDR3 is TGTGCCAGCTCACCATTCCGGTCTAGCGGGAGTGGCGCAGATACGCAGTATTTT. Its protein is CASSPFRSSGSGADTQYF.

This clone was found a few times. DNA for the CDR3: TGTGCCAGCAGCTTGACAGGGGGCAATCAGCCCCAGCATTTT. This codes for CASSLTGGNQPQHF. This chain joins TRBV7-2 and TRBJ1-5; 8 nucleotides agree with TRBD1. This CDR3 spans 14 amino acids. V lost 3 bases, J lost 2 bases, and 0 bases stayed unmatched. From germline, CDR1 is SGHTA and CDR2 FQGNSA. The whole variable domain, remainder taken from reference TRBV7-2 and TRBJ1-5, is GAGVSQSPSNKVTEKGKDVELRCDPISGHTALYWYRQSLGQGLEFLIYFQGNSAPDKSGLPSDRFSAERTGGSVSTLTIQRTQQEDSAVYLCASSLTGGNQPQHFGDGTRLSIL.

This rearrangement joins TRBV19 to TRBJ1-5, with 8 bases fitting TRBD1. The CDR3 spans 15 residues. V shed 6 bases, J shed 4 bases, and the junction held 8 bases outside the gene matches. Germline V gene lookup returns CDR1 LNHDA and CDR2 SQIVND (reference sequence). CDR3 nucleotides: TGTGCCAGTAGGGACAGGGTAGGGAGAAATCAGCCCCAGCATTTT. It translates to CASRDRVGRNQPQHF.

The chain is built from TRBV6-5 and TRBJ2-1; tentatively, D is TRBD1 (6 bases). V lost 5 bases and J 5 bases, leaving 13 bases between the germline ends. The length of the CDR3 is 14 residues. Germline V gene lookup returns CDR1 MNHEY and CDR2 SVGAGI. CDR3 amino acids: CASSRDTRNNEQFF. CDR3 sequence (DNA): TGTGCCAGCAGTAGGGACACGAGAAACAATGAGCAGTTCTTC.

The V and J genes are TRBV30 and TRBJ1-6; perhaps TRBD1 as D (5 bases). CDR3 length: 13 amino acids. The germline CDR1 and CDR2 sequences are GTSNPN and SVGIG (reference sequence). Trimming removed 1 base from V and 7 bases from J, with 8 bases in between. CDR3 DNA: TGTGCCTGGAGTGGACAGTACAATTCACCCCTCCACTTT. It codes for CAWSGQYNSPLHF.